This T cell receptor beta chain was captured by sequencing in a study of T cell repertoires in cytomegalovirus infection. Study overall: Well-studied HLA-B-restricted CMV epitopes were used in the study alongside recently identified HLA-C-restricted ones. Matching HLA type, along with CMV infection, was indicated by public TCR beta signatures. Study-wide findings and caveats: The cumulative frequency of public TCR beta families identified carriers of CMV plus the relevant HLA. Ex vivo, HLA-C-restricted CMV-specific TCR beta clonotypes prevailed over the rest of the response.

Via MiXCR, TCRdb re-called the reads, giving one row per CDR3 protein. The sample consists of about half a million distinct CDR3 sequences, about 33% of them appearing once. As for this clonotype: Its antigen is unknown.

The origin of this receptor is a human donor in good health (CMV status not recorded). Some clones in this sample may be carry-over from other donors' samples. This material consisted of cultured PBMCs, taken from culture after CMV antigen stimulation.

For the CDR3, the DNA is TGTGCCAGCAGTGTATATAGTATGGATACGCAGTATTTT. This encodes CASSVYSMDTQYF. The chain is built from TRBV2 and TRBJ2-3; the D is unclear. This CDR3 is 13 amino acids long. The ends were cut back, 4 bases at V and 6 bases at J, with 11 bases in the middle. Germline CDR1 and CDR2: SNHLY and FYNNEI.